One sample yielded the 21 T cell receptor beta chains listed below, sequenced in a study of T cell changes during pregnancy in multiple sclerosis (dated by TCRdb to about 2019). Library preparation was by the immunoSEQ multiplex PCR assay. As stored in TCRdb, this immuneACCESS dataset retains in-frame rearrangements with V and J assigned. A fraction of the clones does not appear; measured against another copy, unresolved V genes explain less than half of the discrepancy, and the remainder lacks a known reason. Recorded for this sample are 35,000 to 45,000 clones; roughly 90% of them occurred a single time. The ten largest clones represent roughly 4.5% of the sample. The sample in question was peripheral blood, obtained in the second trimester of pregnancy. The receptor source for this set is a female donor in good health, enrolled as a control in a pregnancy study.

The chain uses TRBV9 and TRBJ2-2; D not resolved. Germline V gene sequence: CDR1 SGDLS, CDR2 YYNGEE. The CDR3 is made up of 14 amino acids. V dropped 4 bases and J dropped 3 bases, with 10 bases sitting between them. The CDR3 DNA reads as TGTGCCAGCAGCCCCCTCGGGTACACCGGGGAGCTGTTTTTT. Translation gives CASSPLGYTGELFF.

The V call is TRBV19, the J call TRBJ1-5; D uncertain. The CDR3 covers 16 residues. The germline CDR1 and CDR2 sequences are LNHDA and SQIVND (reference sequence). Between the trimmed V and J ends, which lost 1 base and 2 bases, there was a span of 12 bases. In DNA form, the CDR3 reads TGTGCCAGTAGTATAGGCCCGGGGAGAGGCAATCAGCCCCAGCATTTT. Translating it yields CASSIGPGRGNQPQHF.

This chain uses TRBV15 with TRBJ1-4; D not resolved. The CDR3 has 11 residues. Germline V gene data show CDR1 as LNHNV and CDR2 as YYDKDF (reference sequence). V was shortened by 8 bases and J by 7 bases, with 8 bases between the two germline ends. The CDR3 DNA is TGTGCCACCCGAGGCGGTGAAAAACTGTTTTTT. This sequence encodes CATRGGEKLFF.

This chain connects TRBV13 to TRBJ2-7; TRBD2 agrees at 13 bases. V dropped 5 bases and J dropped 7; count of bases not matched to a gene: 11. Germline CDR1 PRHDT, CDR2 FYEKMQ (reference sequence). This CDR3 region has 16 residues. This CDR3 is CASSPFGLAGVVEQYF. The CDR3 nucleotides read TGTGCCAGCAGCCCCTTCGGACTAGCGGGAGTTGTTGAGCAGTACTTC.

DNA of the CDR3: TGTGCCATCAGTGAAGGGGTCCAGAACACTGAAGCTTTCTTT. This encodes CAISEGVQNTEAFF. V gene TRBV10-3 combines with J gene TRBJ1-1, with TRBD1 as a possible D gene (5 bases). CDR3 length equals 14 residues. Germline CDR1 ENHRY, CDR2 SYGVKD. V was shortened by 3 bases and J by 1 base, with 9 bases between the two germline ends.

The chain has TRBV7-2 and TRBJ2-7; 8 bases are shared with TRBD2. Germline V CDR1 and CDR2: SGHTA, FQGNSA. V lost 5 bases, J lost 5 bases, and 20 bases stayed unmatched. The CDR3 runs to 18 residues. CDR3 loop: CASSPYPSGGGVEDEQYF. For the CDR3, the DNA is TGTGCCAGCAGCCCGTACCCCAGCGGGGGAGGGGTAGAGGACGAGCAGTACTTC.

The chain joins TRBV5-6 to TRBJ2-2; 12 nucleotides agree with TRBD2. The ends lost 1 base at V and 0 bases at J; junction bases unmatched: 4. Germline V gene data show CDR1 as SGHDT and CDR2 as YYEEEE. The length of the CDR3 is 18 residues. This CDR3 reads CASSLFLAGGSNTGELFF. CDR3 nucleotides: TGTGCCAGCAGCTTGTTTCTAGCGGGAGGGTCGAACACCGGGGAGCTGTTTTTT.

This clone has just one count. The rearrangement joins TRBV18 to TRBJ2-1; D may be TRBD1 (6 bases). This CDR3 region has 14 residues. The V gene lost 6 bases and the J gene lost 9 bases, with 18 bases spanning the gap. Germline V lookup: CDR1 KGHSH, CDR2 LQKENI. CDR3 sequence (DNA): TGTGCCAGCTCCTCGGCAGGGGCTGACAGTGAGCAGTTCTTC. Its protein product is CASSSAGADSEQFF.

The chain recombines TRBV9 with TRBJ2-1; 10 nucleotides align to TRBD1. Germline loops: CDR1 SGDLS, CDR2 YYNGEE. The CDR3 extends over 14 amino acids. The ends lost 0 bases at V and 8 bases at J; junction bases unmatched: 2. CDR3 region: CASSVGGQGYEQFF. The DNA of the CDR3 is TGTGCCAGCAGCGTAGGGGGACAGGGGTATGAGCAGTTCTTC.

This clone was observed once. The rearrangement links TRBV27 to TRBJ1-1, with a possible D match to TRBD1 (6 bases). V dropped 4 bases and J dropped 6 bases, with 18 bases sitting between them. The germline CDR1 and CDR2 sequences are MNHEY and SMNVEV (reference sequence). The length of the CDR3 is 15 residues. DNA of the CDR3: TGTGCCAGCAGTTATAGGGGGGGGTTTTACGCTGAAGCTTTCTTT. Translated: CASSYRGGFYAEAFF.

This chain uses TRBV6-5 with TRBJ1-1; 9 bases are a match to TRBD1. The V gene end was trimmed by 6 bases and the J gene end by 7 bases; junction bases not matched to a gene: 6. Germline V gene data show CDR1 as MNHEY and CDR2 as SVGAGI. The CDR3 covers 13 residues. CDR3 sequence: CASRDRGEIEAFF. The CDR3 nucleotides read TGTGCCAGCAGAGACAGGGGGGAGATTGAAGCTTTCTTT.

This chain uses TRBV6-5 with TRBJ1-2, with a weak D call TRBD1 (5 bases). The CDR3 totals 16 residues. V was shortened by 4 bases and J by 0 bases, with 15 bases between the two germline ends. The V gene's germline CDR1 is MNHEY and CDR2 SVGAGI. The CDR3 region is CASSSQGEAPNYGYTF. CDR3 DNA sequence: TGTGCCAGCAGTTCCCAGGGCGAGGCCCCTAACTATGGCTACACCTTC.

The sample holds one count of this clone. The chain couples TRBV6-1 to TRBJ2-5, with 13 bases matching TRBD2. Germline V gene data show CDR1 as MNHNS and CDR2 as SASEGT. This CDR3 contains 17 residues. J was trimmed by 4 bases and V by 1 base; bases with no gene match: 6. CDR3 sequence (DNA): TGTGCCAGCAGTGAAGGACTAGCGGGAGGTGTCAGAGAGACCCAGTACTTC. Protein sequence: CASSEGLAGGVRETQYF.

The V and J genes are TRBV7-9 and TRBJ2-5; 7 nucleotides agree with TRBD1. Per germline, CDR1 SEHNR and CDR2 FQNEAQ (reference sequence). The CDR3 has 15 amino acids. After removal of 5 bases from V and 2 bases from J, the junction contained 8 bases not matched to a gene. CDR3 loop: CASSPPTGVQETQYF. The CDR3 DNA sequence: TGTGCCAGCAGCCCCCCAACAGGGGTACAAGAGACCCAGTACTTC.

Regarding this clone: This specimen includes other DNA sequences encoding the same CDR3. The chain combines TRBV29-1 with TRBJ1-2; tentatively, D is TRBD1 (5 bases). The CDR3 runs 15 residues. Germline CDR1 and CDR2: SQVTM and ANQGSEA. V lost 2 bases, J lost 5 bases, and 18 bases lay in between. The CDR3 sequence is CSVETGVTDSYGYTF. CDR3 DNA sequence: TGCAGCGTTGAAACCGGAGTGACAGACAGTTATGGCTACACCTTC.

J is TRBJ1-2 and V is TRBV6-6; D not resolved. Trimming took off 0 bases at V and 5 bases at J, with 10 bases between the two ends. The length of the CDR3 is 14 residues. Germline lookup yields CDR1 MNHNY and CDR2 SVGAGI (reference sequence). The CDR3: CASSYSRSGYGYTF. Written as DNA, the CDR3 is TGTGCCAGCAGTTACTCGCGGTCCGGTTATGGCTACACCTTC.

This clone was detected only once. The chain has TRBV23-1 and TRBJ2-7, with 7 positions matching TRBD1. TRBV23-1 is annotated as an ORF whose role is uncertain. Trimming at V came to 6 bases and at J to 0 bases, leaving 14 bases not matched to a gene. CDR3 length: 17 amino acids. Here the CDR3 reads CASRFILGQTPSYEQYF. The CDR3 bases are TGCGCCAGCAGGTTTATCCTGGGACAGACTCCCTCCTACGAGCAGTACTTC.

By its share, this clone is medium-sized (0.01 to 0.1%). This sequence joins TRBV27 and TRBJ2-7; 9 positions match TRBD1. CDR1 MNHEY and CDR2 SMNVEV come from the germline V gene (reference sequence). The CDR3 extends over 14 amino acids. V gave up 5 bases and J gave up 3 bases; unmatched junction bases: 5. The CDR3 DNA sequence: TGTGCCAGCAGTCTACAGGGGGCAAACTACGAGCAGTACTTC. Amino acid sequence: CASSLQGANYEQYF.

This chain uses TRBV6-1 with TRBJ2-1; 11 bases match TRBD2. V gave up 4 bases and J gave up 4 bases; unmatched junction bases: 6. This CDR3 is built from 16 residues. The V gene's germline CDR1 is MNHNS and CDR2 SASEGT. CDR3: CASSALTSGGYNEQFF. CDR3 bases: TGTGCCAGCAGTGCCTTAACTAGCGGGGGTTACAATGAGCAGTTCTTC.

The CDR3, as DNA: TGTGCCAGCTTTCCGGGACTCTATCACTCACCCCTCCACTTT. Its protein is CASFPGLYHSPLHF. The V and J genes are TRBV6-1 and TRBJ1-6; TRBD1 might be the D (5 bases). Trimming cost V 8 bases and J 10 bases, with 18 bases left between them. The length of the CDR3 is 14 residues. Germline CDR1 MNHNS, CDR2 SASEGT.

The chain has TRBV14 and TRBJ1-2; the D is unclear. Per the germline V gene, CDR1 is SGHDN and CDR2 is FVKESK. The CDR3 has 12 residues. The V end was cut by 5 bases, the J end by 7 bases, with 11 bases between. The CDR3 DNA is TGTGCCAGCAGCTATAGTGTTGCTGGCTACACCTTC. Its translation: CASSYSVAGYTF.